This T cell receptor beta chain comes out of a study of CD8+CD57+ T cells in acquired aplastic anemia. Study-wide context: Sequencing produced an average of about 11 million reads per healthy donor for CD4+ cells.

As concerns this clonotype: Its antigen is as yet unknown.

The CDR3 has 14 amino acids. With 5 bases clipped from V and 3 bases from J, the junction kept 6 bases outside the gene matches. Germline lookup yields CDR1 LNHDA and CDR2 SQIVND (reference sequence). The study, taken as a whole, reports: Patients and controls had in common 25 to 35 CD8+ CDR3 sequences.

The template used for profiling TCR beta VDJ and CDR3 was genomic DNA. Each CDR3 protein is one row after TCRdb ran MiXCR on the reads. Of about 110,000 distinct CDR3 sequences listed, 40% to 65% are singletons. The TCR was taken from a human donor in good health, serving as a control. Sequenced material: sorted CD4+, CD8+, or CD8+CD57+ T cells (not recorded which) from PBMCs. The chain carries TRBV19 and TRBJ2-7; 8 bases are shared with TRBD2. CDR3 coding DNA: TGTGCCAGTAGTTACCAGCGGGGGAACTACGAGCAGTACTTC. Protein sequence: CASSYQRGNYEQYF.